The clone carrying this TCR beta chain was counted only a few times. Its antigen remains unidentified. This entry belongs to a study of cytomegalovirus exposure and HLA in healthy donors. Study at large: Across 300 to 400 genotyped donors, 81% landed in the Caucasian-associated ancestry cluster.

After removal of 1 base from V and 6 bases from J, the junction contained 4 bases not matched to a gene. The CDR3 runs 15 residues. Germline CDR1 and CDR2: WSHSY and SAAADI. Use of 60 Vbeta and 13 Jbeta primers characterized the PCR. Measured with immunoSEQ multiplex PCR; TCRdb has only the in-frame clones, and not every one. Of around 92,000 clones in the sample, around four fifths are singletons; the top ten hold more than 3%. Study-wide results and caveats: Common viral pathogens seemed to be connected with several of the most significant clusters, according to a later analysis. A later analysis reportedly identified an Asian-associated ancestry cluster as carrying fewer N-insertions than the roughly 670-donor mean.

The sample comprised PBMCs. The genes are TRBV10-2 and TRBJ2-1; 9 bases line up with TRBD2. The source of this sequence is a female donor in good health and CMV-seropositive. CDR3 loop: CASSELSSGANEQFF. As DNA, the CDR3 is TGCGCCAGCAGTGAGTTGTCTAGCGGGGCCAATGAGCAGTTCTTC.